The rows below give T cell receptor beta chains drawn from one sample of a study of T cell responses to AZD1222 COVID-19 vaccine. Repertoires were generated with immunoSEQ multiplex PCR, while TCRdb's copy carries only in-frame clones and drops some. The repertoire consists of approximately 110,000 clones, with about 86% occurring once and the leading ten covering roughly 10%. This material consisted of peripheral blood, taken on day 0 of AZD1222 vaccination. These receptors were taken from an adult in good health. Each CDR3 is given with its conserved first and last residue. The order of the fields is CDR3 length, clone size, D gene, J gene, V gene, CDR3 DNA, CDR3 protein. D genes are given only for firm matches. For some rows the clone size is stated as once, few or many, or as a class when expanded; others skip it.

15	once	-	TRBJ1-2	TRBV5-8	TGTGCCAGCAGCGGGCTGGTGCGCGGGGGGAATGGCTACACCTTC	CASSGLVRGGNGYTF
15	-	TRBD2	TRBJ2-1	TRBV19	TGTGCCAGTAGTCAAACTAGCGGGGCTTTGTTGGAGCAGTTCTTC	CASSQTSGALLEQFF
16	-	-	TRBJ1-4	TRBV5-6	TGTGCCAGCAGCTTTTTAACAGGGTGGGCTAATGAAAAACTGTTTTTT	CASSFLTGWANEKLFF
16	-	TRBD1	TRBJ2-1	TRBV16	TGTGCCAGCAGCCAGAATGACAGGGGCTCCTACAATGAGCAGTTCTTC	CASSQNDRGSYNEQFF
13	-	TRBD1	TRBJ2-7	TRBV28	TGTGCCAGCGGAACGGCAGGGGGCTCCGAGCAGTACTTC	CASGTAGGSEQYF
15	-	TRBD1	TRBJ1-2	TRBV28	TGTGCCAGCATCTCCTCCGGGACAGGGGATCGTGGCTACACCTTC	CASISSGTGDRGYTF
15	once	TRBD1	TRBJ1-2	TRBV7-9	TGTGCCAGCAGCCATGGGGGACAGGGGGACTATGGCTACACCTTC	CASSHGGQGDYGYTF
13	-	-	TRBJ1-1	TRBV28	TGTGCCAGCAGTTTATCAGGGAACACTGAAGCTTTCTTT	CASSLSGNTEAFF
15	-	TRBD2	TRBJ2-1	TRBV3-1/TRBV3-2	TGTGCCAAAACTACGGGGGGGCCGACCTACAATGAGCAGTTCTTC	CAKTTGGPTYNEQFF
12	-	-	TRBJ2-7	TRBV13	TGTGCCAGCAGCTTAGGGTACCACGAGCAGTACTTC	CASSLGYHEQYF
13	-	-	TRBJ2-3	TRBV30	TGTGCCTGGAGTCCCATACCGACAGATACGCAGTATTTT	CAWSPIPTDTQYF
17	-	TRBD1	TRBJ2-1	TRBV24-1	TGTGCCACCAGTGGGGGACAGGGTTTGGCCCGAGTCTATGAGCAGTTCTTC	CATSGGQGLARVYEQFF
14	-	-	TRBJ2-5	TRBV2	TGTGCCAGCAGTGAAAGGATACGGGGAGGGACCCAGTACTTC	CASSERIRGGTQYF
15	-	-	TRBJ1-4	TRBV7-9	TGTGCCAGCAGCTTAGACCCCATGAGGGATGAAAAACTGTTTTTT	CASSLDPMRDEKLFF
15	-	TRBD2	TRBJ2-3	TRBV6-2/TRBV6-3	TGTGCCAGCAGTTACTGGGCGGGAGGAACAGATACGCAGTATTTT	CASSYWAGGTDTQYF
14	-	-	TRBJ2-7	TRBV2	TGTGCCAGCAGTGAACGCCAGGCCTCCTACGAGCAGTACTTC	CASSERQASYEQYF
14	-	TRBD1	TRBJ1-1	TRBV3-1/TRBV3-2	TGTGCCAGCAGCCTAGGGACAGGGGGAACTGAAGCTTTCTTT	CASSLGTGGTEAFF